This T cell receptor beta chain was identified during a study of blood T cell repertoires in COVID-19. Per germline, CDR1 SGHRS and CDR2 YFSETQ. The V end was cut by 4 bases, the J end by 7 bases, with 11 bases between. The CDR3 is made up of 12 amino acids. Method: immunoSEQ multiplex PCR; TCRdb's copy keeps in-frame clones and lacks some. This table holds 150,000 to 200,000 clones, under 90% found once. This clone has only one observation. This TCR came from a man in his 60s with acute or convalescent COVID-19. The sequencing input was peripheral blood. The V and J genes are TRBV5-1 and TRBJ1-1, with D tentatively TRBD1 (6 bases). CDR3 sequence (DNA): TGCGCCAGCAGCACCGGACAGATTGAAGCTTTCTTT. As protein: CASSTGQIEAFF.